This T cell receptor (beta chain) stems from a study of blood T cell repertoires in COVID-19. Study information: COVID-19 samples, acute and convalescent, were from the United States, Italy and Spain.

V lost 2 bases to trimming and J lost 7 bases; unmatched junction nucleotides: 8. The CDR3 sequence is 15 residues long. Germline loops: CDR1 LNHDA, CDR2 SQIVND (reference sequence). The assay was immunoSEQ multiplex PCR, and TCRdb's table has in-frame clones only and misses some. The table lists approximately 500,000 clones, 88% of them singletons, with 1.5% to 2% in the top ten. The rearrangement uses TRBV19 and TRBJ1-2; 9 bases are shared with TRBD1. Sequenced: PBMCs or T cells enriched from blood (not recorded which). This TCR was sampled from a woman aged 40 to 50 who had recovered from COVID-19. The CDR3 loop is CASSISGQGRSGYTF. CDR3 bases: TGTGCCAGTAGTATATCGGGACAGGGAAGATCTGGCTACACCTTC.